The 3 T cell receptor beta chains reported below all come from one sample, sequenced in a study of cytomegalovirus exposure and HLA in healthy donors. Only in-frame clones appear in the TCRdb table, and some are missing; sequencing was by immunoSEQ multiplex PCR. This table has more than 65,000 clones, 85% to 95% appearing once. Sequenced: PBMCs. The receptor source for this set is a man younger than 35 in good health and CMV-seronegative.

The V gene is TRBV15, the J gene TRBJ2-7, with D tentatively TRBD1 (6 bases). Trimming removed 4 bases at V and 3 bases at J, with 22 bases between. CDR3 length: 17 amino acids. CDR1 and CDR2 (germline): LNHNV, YYDKDF (reference sequence). The CDR3 coding sequence is TGTGCCACCAGCAAAGACCGGGACACGTTAAAGATCTACGAGCAGTACTTC. Its translation: CATSKDRDTLKIYEQYF.

This chain connects TRBV5-1 to TRBJ2-7, with D possibly TRBD1 on 5 matching bases. There are 13 residues in the CDR3. V lost 4 bases to trimming and J lost 7 bases, with 15 bases between them. Germline V lookup: CDR1 SGHRS, CDR2 YFSETQ. The CDR3 DNA is TGCGCCAGCAGCGAAGGGGCCGCCGGGGAGCAGTACTTC. Amino acids: CASSEGAAGEQYF. The variable domain in full, with the rest retrieved from reference TRBV5-1 and TRBJ2-7, is KAGVTQTPRYLIKTRGQQVTLSCSPISGHRSVSWYQQTPGQGLQFLFEYFSETQRNKGNFPGRFSGRQFSNSRSEMNVSTLELGDSALYLCASSEGAAGEQYFGPGTRLTVT.

V gene TRBV9 combines with J gene TRBJ1-1, with 8 bases matching TRBD1. Losses at the gene ends were 4 bases for V and 2 bases for J; bases not matched to a gene: 10. Per germline, CDR1 SGDLS and CDR2 YYNGEE. CDR3 length equals 16 residues. In DNA, the CDR3 is TGTGCCAGCAGCATCACCGACAGGGGTGAAAACACTGAAGCTTTCTTT. Its translation: CASSITDRGENTEAFF.